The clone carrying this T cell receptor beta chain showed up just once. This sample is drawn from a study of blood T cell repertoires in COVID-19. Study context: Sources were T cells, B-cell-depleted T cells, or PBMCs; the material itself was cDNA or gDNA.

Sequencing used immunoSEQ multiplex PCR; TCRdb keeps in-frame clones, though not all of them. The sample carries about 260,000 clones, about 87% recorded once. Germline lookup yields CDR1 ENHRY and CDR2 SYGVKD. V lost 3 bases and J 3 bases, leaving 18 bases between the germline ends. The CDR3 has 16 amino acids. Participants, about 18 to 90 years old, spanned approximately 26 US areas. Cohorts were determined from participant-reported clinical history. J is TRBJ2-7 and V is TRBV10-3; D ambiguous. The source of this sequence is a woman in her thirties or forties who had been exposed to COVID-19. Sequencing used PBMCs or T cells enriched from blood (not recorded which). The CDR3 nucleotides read TGTGCCATCAGTGACGGCTTGGGCAGAGTCAACTACGAGCAGTACTTC. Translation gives CAISDGLGRVNYEQYF.